The following is a TCR beta chain sequence with its context. The antigen remains unidentified. Germline CDR1 DFQATT, CDR2 SNEGSKA (reference sequence). V was trimmed by 3 bases and J by 8 bases, leaving 16 bases between them. CDR3 length: 14 amino acids. The data are from a study of vaccination and CD4 T cells after COVID-19. Study as a whole: Median draw time for post-COVID samples was 85 to 110 days post-diagnosis (range 35 to 161). Post-vaccine sampling followed dose two by a median approximately 70 days (range 14 to 241). Control cultures were given a CEFX pool, an HIV-1 Nef pool, or no peptide.

Treatment given: roughly ten-day PBMC culture with coronavirus spike peptide pools or control peptides (ViraFEST assay). Researchers used the Oncomine TCR Beta short-read assay to sequence DNA from cultured CD4+ T cells. Cultures of CD4+ T cells served as the source for extracting genomic DNA. TCRdb passed the PCR reads through MiXCR, listing each CDR3 protein once. This sample has tens of thousands of distinct CDR3 sequences, with 40% to 45% found just once. The receptor comes from a human donor who had recovered from COVID-19. The gene calls are TRBV20-1 and TRBJ1-4, with D possibly TRBD1 on 5 matching bases. Sequenced input: CD4+ T cells from blood, cultured in vitro. The CDR3 protein is CSARVAGRTEKLFF. DNA of the CDR3: TGCAGTGCTAGGGTGGCAGGGAGGACCGAAAAACTGTTTTTT.